Shown below are 6 T cell receptor beta chains from a single sample sequenced in a study of human T cells and chemical hapten exposure. TCRdb re-called the RACE reads through MiXCR, storing one row per CDR3 protein. The repertoire consists of about 74,000 distinct CDR3 sequences, with around 15% occurring once and the leading ten covering roughly 4.9%. The time point here: pre-sensitization, week 0. Treatment meaning: therapeutic diphenylcyclopropenone sensitization with weekly scalp DPC. Sequences were derived from whole blood, sampled in connection with sensitization to the hapten diphenylcyclopropenone (DPC). The receptors originated from a woman in her forties or fifties with alopecia areata. Some clones in this sample may be carry-over from other donors' samples.

This chain connects TRBV29-1 to TRBJ2-1; 15 bases align to TRBD2. Unmatched junction bases numbered 16, after V lost 5 bases and J lost 5 bases. CDR1 is SQVTM and CDR2 is ANQGSEA in the germline V gene. This CDR3 is 19 amino acids long. The CDR3 coding sequence is TGCAGCGTTCCTAAATTCCCGGGACTAGCGGGGGGCGTACACAATGAGCAGTTCTTC. Amino acid sequence: CSVPKFPGLAGGVHNEQFF.

This chain links TRBV6-5 with TRBJ2-7, with 14 positions matching TRBD2. Trimming took 6 bases from V and 5 from J; bases not matched to a gene: 6. This CDR3 contains 15 residues. Germline CDR1 MNHEY, CDR2 SVGAGI. CDR3 residues: CASSGLAGGSNEQYF. CDR3 sequence (DNA): TGTGCCAGCAGCGGACTAGCGGGAGGTTCTAACGAGCAGTACTTC.

This clonotype was observed at least ten times. The chain links TRBV20-1 to TRBJ2-2; the match to TRBD2 covers 8 bases. The CDR3 spans 15 residues. V lost 1 base to trimming and J lost 4 bases; unmatched junction nucleotides: 5. Germline CDR1 reads DFQATT; CDR2 reads SNEGSKA (reference sequence). Here the CDR3 DNA reads TGCAGTGCTAGAGTGGCGGGAGGCGTCACCGGGGAGCTGTTTTTT. Amino acids: CSARVAGGVTGELFF.

The table lists this clonotype with many counts. The rearrangement uses TRBV29-1 and TRBJ2-7, with D perhaps matching TRBD1 or TRBD2 (6 bases each). Per the germline V gene, CDR1 is SQVTM and CDR2 is ANQGSEA. The CDR3 length is 15 residues. Between the trimmed V and J ends, which lost 5 bases and 2 bases, there was a span of 19 bases. CDR3 sequence (DNA): TGCAGCGTTTTTACACAGGGTCGGGGGACCTACGAGCAGTACTTC. It is translated as CSVFTQGRGTYEQYF.

This chain connects TRBV29-1 to TRBJ1-2; D is possibly TRBD1 (6 bases). The CDR3 is 11 residues long. The V gene's germline CDR1 is SQVTM and CDR2 ANQGSEA. Trimming stripped 3 bases from V and 9 bases from J, with 11 bases between. The chain's CDR3 is CSVEDRGSYTF. The CDR3 nucleotides are TGCAGCGTTGAGGACAGAGGGAGCTACACCTTC.

The V call is TRBV3-1, the J call TRBJ2-1; no reliable D call. The germline V and J ends were trimmed by 4 bases and 9 bases, with 16 bases remaining between them. The germline gives CDR1 LGHDT, CDR2 YNNKEL (reference sequence). The CDR3 totals 14 residues. The CDR3 region has the DNA TGTGCCAGCAGCCTCGATAAGGGCCTAGGTGAGCAGTTCTTC. It yields the protein CASSLDKGLGEQFF.